One sample yielded the 16 T cell receptor beta chains listed below, sequenced in a study of vaccination and CD4 T cells after COVID-19. Each CDR3 protein is one row after TCRdb ran MiXCR on the PCR reads. The sample lists 20,000 or so distinct CDR3 sequences, around 58% occurring once. Sequenced material: CD4+ T cells from blood, taken before SARS-CoV-2 vaccination. Source of these receptors: a human donor who had recovered from COVID-19.

V usage is TRBV6-5 and J usage is TRBJ2-5; 7 bases are a match to TRBD1. Germline V gene data show CDR1 as MNHEY and CDR2 as SVGAGI. J gave up 5 bases and V 4 bases, and 4 bases lay outside the gene matches. The CDR3 loop spans 13 amino acids. The CDR3 coding sequence is TGTGCCAGCAGTTCGACAGGGCGGGAGACCCAGTACTTC. This translates into CASSSTGRETQYF.

This sequence joins TRBV6-1 and TRBJ1-2; D call uncertain. The germline V and J ends were trimmed by 6 bases and 5 bases, with 7 bases remaining between them. This CDR3 has 11 amino acids. Germline CDR1 is MNHNS and CDR2 is SASEGT. This CDR3 is CASSAQYGYTF. DNA of the CDR3: TGTGCCAGCAGCGCCCAATATGGCTACACCTTC.

V is TRBV28 and J is TRBJ2-5, with D possibly matching TRBD1 (5 bases). Germline V lookup: CDR1 MDHEN, CDR2 SYDVKM. The ends were cut back, 5 bases at V and 5 bases at J, with 18 bases in the middle. This CDR3 contains 15 residues. CDR3 nucleotide sequence: TGTGCCAGCAGTGTAGGGCTGGGGCGCAGGGAGACCCAGTACTTC. Its protein is CASSVGLGRRETQYF.

The rearrangement joins TRBV7-3 to TRBJ2-2; TRBD1 aligns across 9 bases. The CDR3 length is 16 residues. Germline-derived CDR1 and CDR2 are SGHTA and FQGTGA. Unmatched junction bases numbered 9, after V lost 5 bases and J lost 5 bases. CDR3: CASSRRTGDLTGELFF. In DNA form, the CDR3 reads TGTGCCAGCAGCCGTCGGACAGGGGATTTGACCGGGGAGCTGTTTTTT.

The rearrangement links TRBV7-2 to TRBJ2-2; D possibly corresponds to TRBD2 (6 bases). Trimming cost V 6 bases and J 0 bases, with 17 bases left between them. CDR3 length: 17 amino acids. Germline CDR1 reads SGHTA; CDR2 reads FQGNSA. The DNA for the CDR3 is TGTGCCAGCAGGCACGGTAGGCGGGGCGCGAACACCGGGGAGCTGTTTTTT. Translation gives CASRHGRRGANTGELFF.

This clonotype was seen a few times. The chain has TRBV7-2 and TRBJ1-5; 9 nucleotides line up with TRBD1. This CDR3 has 15 amino acids. The germline V gene has CDR1 SGHTA and CDR2 FQGNSA. The V and J ends lost 5 bases and 3 bases, in that order; junction bases with no gene match: 5. The CDR3 DNA reads TGTGCCAGCAGCCTACAGGGGGCCATCAATCAGCCCCAGCATTTT. Translation gives CASSLQGAINQPQHF.

This chain links TRBV7-9 with TRBJ1-4, with no clear D. The CDR3 contains 14 residues. V was shortened by 1 base and J by 4 bases, with 7 bases between the two germline ends. Per germline, CDR1 SEHNR and CDR2 FQNEAQ (reference sequence). CDR3 coding DNA: TGTGCCAGCAGCTTAGACGCGAATAATGAAAAACTGTTTTTT. This sequence encodes CASSLDANNEKLFF.

The chain combines TRBV23-1 with TRBJ2-3; D gene uncertain. TRBV23-1 is labeled an ORF, and its function is uncertain. This CDR3 has 16 residues. V was trimmed by 0 bases and J by 0 bases, leaving 10 bases between them. CDR3 in DNA: TGCGCCAGCAGTCAATCGGAGACGGCTAGCACAGATACGCAGTATTTT. Residues: CASSQSETASTDTQYF.

V is TRBV20-1 and J is TRBJ2-5; D uncertain. Trimming took 6 bases from V and 4 from J, leaving 12 bases between them. The germline V gene encodes CDR1 DFQATT and CDR2 SNEGSKA (reference sequence). This CDR3 contains 12 residues. Written as DNA, the CDR3 is TGCAGTGCCACACTCCTAAGAGAGACCCAGTACTTC. Translating it yields CSATLLRETQYF.

CDR3 loop: CSARVSGRTIYEQYF. The CDR3 DNA is TGCAGTGCTAGAGTTAGCGGGAGAACAATCTACGAGCAGTACTTC. The chain employs TRBV20-1 and TRBJ2-7, with 9 positions matching TRBD2. V trimming: 1 base; J trimming: 3 bases; junction bases outside the gene matches: 7. From germline, CDR1 is DFQATT and CDR2 SNEGSKA (reference sequence). This CDR3 is 15 amino acids long.

The chain is built from TRBV28 and TRBJ2-1; D is possibly TRBD2 (6 bases). Germline values: CDR1 MDHEN, CDR2 SYDVKM. The CDR3 is made up of 16 amino acids. Trimming shortened V by 6 bases and J by 4 bases, and 19 bases separated the two germline ends. The CDR3 DNA sequence: TGTGCCAGCAGCCCCACCTTTGGCGGGATTTACAATGAGCAGTTCTTC. This encodes CASSPTFGGIYNEQFF.

The sample holds a few counts of this clonotype. The chain recombines TRBV20-1 with TRBJ2-3, with 8 bases matching TRBD2. J lost 5 bases, V lost 8 bases, and 18 bases had no gene match. The CDR3 spans 16 residues. Germline CDR1 is DFQATT and CDR2 is SNEGSKA (reference sequence). The CDR3 loop is CSHPRRGSGSGDTQYF. CDR3 in DNA: TGCAGTCATCCTCGTCGAGGGAGCGGGAGTGGAGATACGCAGTATTTT.

This chain joins TRBV6-1 and TRBJ1-5; D may be TRBD1 (5 bases). Between the trimmed V and J ends, which lost 2 bases and 11 bases, there was a span of 10 bases. The CDR3 extends over 12 amino acids. CDR1 MNHNS and CDR2 SASEGT come from the germline V gene. CDR3 residues: CASSERDLTQHF. CDR3 in DNA: TGTGCCAGCAGTGAACGGGACCTGACCCAGCATTTT.

The V gene is TRBV28, the J gene TRBJ2-2; 9 positions agree with TRBD2. Germline assignment: CDR1 MDHEN and CDR2 SYDVKM. The trim removed 3 bases at V and 7 bases at J, leaving 9 bases unmatched. The CDR3 is 16 amino acids. CDR3 residues: CASSLILAGVGGELFF. Here the CDR3 DNA reads TGTGCCAGCAGTTTGATACTAGCGGGTGTCGGCGGGGAGCTGTTTTTT.

The count of this clonotype is one. V usage is TRBV6-1 and J usage is TRBJ2-3, with D unclear. The V end was cut by 6 bases, the J end by 0 bases, with 7 bases between. There are 13 residues in the CDR3. The germline gives CDR1 MNHNS, CDR2 SASEGT. The CDR3 sequence: CASSRDSTDTQYF. DNA for the CDR3: TGTGCCAGCAGCCGCGACAGCACAGATACGCAGTATTTT.

This clonotype was counted a few times. The V call is TRBV6-5, the J call TRBJ2-3; no clear D gene. CDR1 is MNHEY and CDR2 is SVGAGI in the germline V gene. The CDR3 is made up of 14 amino acids. Trimming shortened V by 2 bases and J by 2 bases, and 8 bases separated the two germline ends. The CDR3 DNA is TGTGCCAGCAGTTACCTGCGGAACACAGATACGCAGTATTTT. Translated: CASSYLRNTDTQYF.